Below are 8 T cell receptor beta chains sequenced from a single sample in a study of regulatory T cells in long-lasting Graves disease. The authors built TCR beta libraries using iRepertoire HTBI primers and Arm-PCR of CDR3 regions. TCRdb independently ran MiXCR on the multiplex PCR reads; one entry per CDR3 protein. Of around 460,000 distinct CDR3 sequences in the sample, roughly 23% were seen once. Specified time point: persistent/refractory GD, antithyroid drugs over 5 years with positive TRAb. Extracted RNA from PBMCs served as the source of the TCR library. The sample was peripheral blood mononuclear cells (PBMCs), taken when the disease was refractory, from a patient treated with antithyroid drugs. The receptors were gathered from a female donor with Graves disease.

This clonotype was counted at least ten times. The V and J genes are TRBV6-1 and TRBJ2-5; 11 bases match TRBD1. J lost 5 bases, V lost 6 bases, and 8 bases had no gene match. CDR1 and CDR2 from the germline V gene are MNHNS and SASEGT. The CDR3 runs 15 residues. The CDR3 region is CASRGDRGSGETQYF. The CDR3 DNA sequence: TGTGCCAGCAGAGGGGACAGGGGGTCTGGTGAGACCCAGTACTTC.

This clonotype was seen a handful of times. This chain's CDR3 is CASSPLDRLHFGQYF. In DNA form, the CDR3 reads TGTGCCAGCAGCCCTCTGGACAGACTTCATTTCGGGCAGTACTTC. The chain combines TRBV2 with TRBJ2-7, with D possibly matching TRBD1 (6 bases). This CDR3 is built from 15 residues. Trimming took off 6 bases at V and 9 bases at J, with 24 bases between the two ends. Germline V CDR1 and CDR2: SNHLY, FYNNEI. The whole variable domain, filled in from reference TRBV2 and TRBJ2-7, reads EPEVTQTPSHQVTQMGQEVILRCVPISNHLYFYWYRQILGQKVEFLVSFYNNEISEKSEIFDDQFSVERPDGSNFTLKIRSTKLEDSAMYFCASSPLDRLHFGQYFGPGTRLTVT.

This clonotype was counted at least ten times. The chain links TRBV2 to TRBJ1-4; tentative D call: TRBD1 (5 bases). V lost 3 bases and J lost 7, with 9 bases in between. Germline V gene data show CDR1 as SNHLY and CDR2 as FYNNEI. The CDR3 sequence is 13 residues long. The CDR3 DNA is TGTGCCAGCAGTGAGGTCAGGGTTGAAAAACTGTTTTTT. This encodes CASSEVRVEKLFF.

This clonotype was counted ten times or more. The rearrangement links TRBV3-1 to TRBJ2-5, with 8 nucleotides matching TRBD2. Germline V CDR1 and CDR2: LGHDT, YNNKEL (reference sequence). V shed 1 base and J 9 bases; nucleotides not matched to a gene: 4. This CDR3 contains 13 residues. CDR3 loop: CASSQGNGRAQYF. CDR3 DNA sequence: TGTGCCAGCAGCCAAGGAAACGGGAGGGCCCAGTACTTC.

This clonotype was seen a few times. J is TRBJ2-6 and V is TRBV7-9; TRBD2 might be the D (6 bases). The CDR3 has 17 residues. V dropped 1 base and J dropped 4 bases, with 14 bases sitting between them. Germline lookup yields CDR1 SEHNR and CDR2 FQNEAQ (reference sequence). CDR3 in DNA: TGTGCCAGCAGCTTAGGCCACAGCGGGCGAGGGGCCAACGTCCTGACTTTC. Protein: CASSLGHSGRGANVLTF.

V gene TRBV20-1 combines with J gene TRBJ2-1; weak D call: TRBD1 (6 bases). Germline values: CDR1 DFQATT, CDR2 SNEGSKA (reference sequence). Trimming shortened V by 5 bases and J by 9 bases, and 17 bases separated the two germline ends. The CDR3 runs 13 residues. In DNA form, the CDR3 reads TGCAGTGCTGCGCCGGGACAATCTCCTGAGCAGTTCTTC. It translates to CSAAPGQSPEQFF.

This clonotype was picked up many times. The chain employs TRBV29-1 and TRBJ1-2, with 8 bases fitting TRBD1. J was trimmed by 4 bases and V by 6 bases; bases with no gene match: 7. CDR1 and CDR2 (germline): SQVTM, ANQGSEA. This CDR3 region has 13 residues. The CDR3 bases are TGCAGCGTGGGGACAGGAGGAGCCTATGGCTACACCTTC. Translation gives CSVGTGGAYGYTF.

This clonotype was recorded at least ten times. J is TRBJ2-6 and V is TRBV2, with no clear D. The CDR3 is 15 residues long. Trimming removed 6 bases at V and 0 bases at J, with 9 bases between. CDR1 and CDR2 (germline): SNHLY, FYNNEI. CDR3 nucleotides: TGTGCCAGCAGCCCCCAATTCTCTGGGGCCAACGTCCTGACTTTC. It translates to CASSPQFSGANVLTF.